This record looks at one TCR beta chain sequence and its context. The antigen remains unidentified. This record comes from a study of T cell responses to AZD1222 COVID-19 vaccine. Study-wide points: At baseline, just a handful of AZD1222 recipients tested seropositive. CD4 TCRs covered the whole spike, strongest at regions 160-218 and 743-854.

This CDR3 is 14 amino acids long. In germline, CDR1 is SGHRS, CDR2 YFSETQ. Trimming took 10 bases from V and 5 from J, leaving 21 bases between them. The data were produced by immunoSEQ multiplex PCR, yet TCRdb's version contains in-frame clones alone and is incomplete. Here the sample spans 150,000 or so clones, roughly nine tenths being singletons. This receptor was identified in an adult in good health. Source: peripheral blood, taken on day 0 of AZD1222 vaccination. The chain combines TRBV5-1 with TRBJ1-1, with D possibly being TRBD1 (6 bases). CDR3 amino acids: CASAGGRGRTEAFF. The DNA of the CDR3 is TGCGCCTCCGCTGGGGGCAGGGGACGGACTGAAGCTTTCTTT.